These 11 T cell receptor beta chains share one sample of origin, sequenced in a study of CD8+ T cells in alopecia areata. Sequencing templates came from extracted RNA that was reverse transcribed into cDNA. The data were produced by immunoSEQ multiplex PCR, yet TCRdb's version contains in-frame clones alone and is incomplete. Of tens of thousands of clones in the sample, about 44% are singletons; the top ten hold approximately 50%. The specimen was NKG2D-low CD8+ T cells sorted from blood. The receptors were sampled from a human donor with alopecia areata.

This clone was detected a few times. This chain joins TRBV7-9 and TRBJ2-3; unclear D gene. The V gene lost 7 bases and the J gene lost 3 bases, with 14 bases spanning the gap. CDR1 and CDR2 from the germline V gene are SEHNR and FQNEAQ (reference sequence). This CDR3 has 14 residues. The CDR3 loop is CASNPLPTTDTQYF. The CDR3 DNA reads TGTGCCAGCAACCCCCTACCGACGACAGATACGCAGTATTTT.

This clone came up many times. The J gene is TRBJ2-2, the V gene TRBV7-9; D is unresolved. The V end was cut by 5 bases, the J end by 4 bases, with 11 bases between. This CDR3 comprises 14 residues. CDR1 and CDR2 (germline): SEHNR, FQNEAQ (reference sequence). The CDR3 region has the DNA TGTGCCAGCAGCCTTCCAATGAGCACCGGGGAGCTGTTTTTT. Translated, it gives CASSLPMSTGELFF.

This chain joins TRBV7-9 and TRBJ2-5; D is perhaps TRBD2 (5 bases). Germline V CDR1 and CDR2: SEHNR, FQNEAQ (reference sequence). Deletions cut 6 bases from V and 2 bases from J, with 7 bases between. There are 12 residues in the CDR3. The CDR3 sequence: CASREGQETQYF. In DNA, the CDR3 is TGTGCCAGCAGAGAGGGACAAGAGACCCAGTACTTC.

This clone was counted a single time. This rearrangement joins TRBV9 to TRBJ2-7, with D perhaps TRBD1 or TRBD2 (5 bases each). Trimming pared 0 bases from V and 3 bases from J, leaving 13 bases between. Germline CDR1 reads SGDLS; CDR2 reads YYNGEE. The CDR3 contains 15 residues. For the CDR3, the DNA is TGTGCCAGCAGCGTAGGATGGGGGATTAACTACGAGCAGTACTTC. Amino acid sequence: CASSVGWGINYEQYF.

The sample holds one count of this clone. The V gene is TRBV27, the J gene TRBJ2-7; D call uncertain. V lost 5 bases to trimming and J lost 4 bases, with 9 bases between them. Germline assignment: CDR1 MNHEY and CDR2 SMNVEV (reference sequence). This CDR3 has 12 amino acids. The CDR3 DNA reads TGTGCCAGCAGTCCTGACCAGTACGAGCAGTACTTC. Translating it yields CASSPDQYEQYF.

V and J are TRBV5-1 and TRBJ2-7, with unresolved D. Germline loops: CDR1 SGHRS, CDR2 YFSETQ. This CDR3 contains 14 residues. Trimming shortened V by 1 base and J by 2 bases, and 10 bases separated the two germline ends. CDR3 DNA: TGCGCCAGCAGCTTGAGCGAGGCAGCCTACGAGCAGTACTTC. Amino acids: CASSLSEAAYEQYF. Supplemented by reference TRBV5-1 and TRBJ2-7, the full variable domain reads KAGVTQTPRYLIKTRGQQVTLSCSPISGHRSVSWYQQTPGQGLQFLFEYFSETQRNKGNFPGRFSGRQFSNSRSEMNVSTLELGDSALYLCASSLSEAAYEQYFGPGTRLTVT.

This chain uses TRBV4-2 with TRBJ2-1; the D gene could be TRBD1 or TRBD2 (6 bases each). V was shortened by 7 bases and J by 8 bases, with 15 bases between the two germline ends. This CDR3 region has 13 residues. The V gene's germline CDR1 is LGHNA and CDR2 YNFKEQ. CDR3 amino acids: CASKGPGEDEQFF. The CDR3 coding sequence is TGTGCCAGCAAAGGGCCAGGGGAGGATGAGCAGTTCTTC.

This sequence joins TRBV5-1 and TRBJ2-5; no reliable D call. CDR3 length: 15 residues. Germline V CDR1 and CDR2: SGHRS, YFSETQ. Trimming shortened V by 3 bases and J by 1 base, and 13 bases separated the two germline ends. The CDR3 sequence: CASSYYGPFQETQYF. The CDR3 bases are TGCGCCAGCAGCTACTACGGACCGTTCCAAGAGACCCAGTACTTC.

V usage is TRBV7-9 and J usage is TRBJ2-7; 13 nucleotides line up with TRBD2. The junction had 4 bases not matched to a gene; V was cut back by 3 bases and J by 2 bases. The V gene's germline CDR1 is SEHNR and CDR2 FQNEAQ (reference sequence). The CDR3 has 16 residues. The CDR3 sequence: CASSFTSGRVTYEQYF. For the CDR3, the DNA is TGTGCCAGCAGCTTCACTAGCGGGAGGGTAACCTACGAGCAGTACTTC.

CDR3 protein: CASSLGGSGDTQYF. The CDR3 region has the DNA TGTGCCAGCAGCTTGGGGGGCTCGGGAGATACGCAGTATTTT. V is TRBV11-2 and J is TRBJ2-3, with D perhaps matching TRBD1 or TRBD2 (6 bases each). With 3 bases removed from V and 5 bases from J, the gap between germline ends came to 12 bases. This CDR3 comprises 14 residues. Looked up from germline, CDR1 is SGHAT and CDR2 is FQNNGV.

This clone was seen once. Other DNA variants within this sample encode the same CDR3. The chain couples TRBV27 to TRBJ2-7; TRBD1 might be the D (6 bases). Trimming took 2 bases from V and 4 from J, leaving 9 bases between them. Germline CDR1 reads MNHEY; CDR2 reads SMNVEV (reference sequence). The CDR3 spans 13 residues. In nucleotides, the CDR3 is TGTGCCAGCAGTTTAACAGGGACATACGAGCAGTACTTC. Translated, it gives CASSLTGTYEQYF.